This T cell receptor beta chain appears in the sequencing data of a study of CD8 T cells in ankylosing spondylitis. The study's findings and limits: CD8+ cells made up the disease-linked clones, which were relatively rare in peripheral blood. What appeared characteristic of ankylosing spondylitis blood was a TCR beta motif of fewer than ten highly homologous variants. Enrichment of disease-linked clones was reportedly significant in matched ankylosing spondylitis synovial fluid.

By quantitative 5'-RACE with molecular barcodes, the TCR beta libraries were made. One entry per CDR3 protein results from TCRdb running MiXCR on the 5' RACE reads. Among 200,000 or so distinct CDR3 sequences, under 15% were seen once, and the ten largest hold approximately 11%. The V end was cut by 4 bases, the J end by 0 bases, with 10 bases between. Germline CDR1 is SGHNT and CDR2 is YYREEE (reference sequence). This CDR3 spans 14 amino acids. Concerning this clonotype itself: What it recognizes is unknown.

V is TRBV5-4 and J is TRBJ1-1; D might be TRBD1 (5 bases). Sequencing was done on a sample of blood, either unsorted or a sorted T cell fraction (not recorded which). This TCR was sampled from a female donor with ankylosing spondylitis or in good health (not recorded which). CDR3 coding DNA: TGTGCCAGCAGCAGCCAGGGTATGAACACTGAAGCTTTCTTT. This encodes CASSSQGMNTEAFF.